The clone carrying this TCR beta chain showed up just once. What it binds is unknown. J lost 1 base, V lost 1 base, and 4 bases had no gene match. CDR1 and CDR2 from the germline V gene are SGHTA and FQGNSA. The CDR3 length is 16 residues. The record originates from a study of T cells in localized non-small cell lung cancer. The study's findings and limits: An association was observed between higher blood T cell density and longer overall survival. The study found T cell clonality highest in uninvolved adjacent lung, above tumor. Adjacent lung exhibited a median of about 56 among the 100 most abundant tumor clones.

Sequencing used immunoSEQ multiplex PCR; TCRdb keeps in-frame clones, though not all of them. The table includes around 33,000 clones, 70% to 90% detected once. This chain uses TRBV7-2 with TRBJ2-3; TRBD2 aligns across 8 bases. This TCR came from a woman aged 40-69 years with stage I lung adenocarcinoma. The material was peripheral blood, obtained before any cancer treatment. CDR3 coding DNA: TGTGCCAGCAGCTTAGGTTTACTAGCGGGCACAGATACGCAGTATTTT. Its protein product is CASSLGLLAGTDTQYF.